Listed here are 4 T cell receptor beta chains from one sample, sequenced in a study of Graves' ophthalmopathy and Graves' hyperthyroidism. Transcripts of RNA were the source for amplifying TCR beta CDR3 regions. After a first-round RT-PCR with HTBI primers, a second-round multiplex PCR was run. TCRdb called the multiplex PCR reads again in MiXCR, with one record for every CDR3 protein. The table lists around 1,000,000 distinct CDR3 sequences, about 36% of them singletons, with 11% in the top ten. The sequenced sample was peripheral blood or thyroid tissue (not recorded which). These receptors all come from an adult man with Graves' hyperthyroidism.

Note on this clonotype: Since the CDR3 does not end with the conserved phenylalanine or tryptophan, this likely comes from a read error. It is unclear where the CDR3 begins or ends on the DNA, so no DNA is shown, and the CDR3 is as TCRdb lists it. The chain couples TRBV7-8 to TRBJ2-5. The CDR3 region is 18 residues in length, termini included. Germline CDR1 reads SGHVS; CDR2 reads FQNEAQ. The CDR3 loop is CASSKAHRNDFHGYTFGS.

This chain connects TRBV29-1 to TRBJ2-3; the D gene is possibly TRBD1 (5 bases). V was pared by 4 bases and J by 2 bases, with 10 bases between. CDR1 and CDR2 from the germline V gene are SQVTM and ANQGSEA. The CDR3 sequence is 13 residues long. The CDR3 loop is CSVAQGSTDTQYF. The CDR3 DNA sequence: TGCAGCGTTGCCCAGGGATCCACAGATACGCAGTATTTT.

This clonotype came up a few times. The chain couples TRBV11-2 to TRBJ2-5, with D uncertain. CDR3 length: 11 amino acids. Germline lookup yields CDR1 SGHAT and CDR2 FQNNGV. V lost 4 bases to trimming and J lost 7 bases, with 7 bases between them. The CDR3 region has the DNA TGTGCCAGCAGCTCGAACGGGACCCAGTACTTC. Translating gives CASSSNGTQYF.

Many counts were recorded for this clonotype. V and J are TRBV7-9 and TRBJ2-2; D remains unclear. Germline assignment: CDR1 SEHNR and CDR2 FQNEAQ (reference sequence). The CDR3 spans 15 residues. V shed 5 bases and J shed 1 base, with 11 bases lying between them. The CDR3 region is CASSPHSMNTGELFF. DNA of the CDR3: TGTGCCAGCAGCCCCCACTCCATGAACACCGGGGAGCTGTTTTTT.